Listed here are 13 T cell receptor beta chains from one sample, sequenced in a study of blood T cell repertoires in COVID-19. Sequencing was performed with immunoSEQ multiplex PCR; in TCRdb, only in-frame clones are kept and a portion is missing. The data contain tens of thousands of clones, around four fifths of them singletons. Sequencing was carried out using peripheral blood. The receptors originated from a human donor in a cohort sampled during active COVID-19.

In this sample, this clone turned up a few times. The chain joins TRBV12-3 or TRBV12-4 to TRBJ1-6, with D uncertain. Trimming took off 1 base at V and 16 bases at J, with 11 bases between the two ends. The CDR3 loop spans 12 amino acids. For the CDR3, the DNA is TGTGCCAGCAGTTTAGGGGGAGGATCGCTCCACTTT. Translation: CASSLGGGSLHF.

The CDR3 loop is CASSQEGGRGRIYEQYF. As DNA, the CDR3 is TGCGCCAGCAGCCAAGAAGGGGGCAGGGGGCGGATTTACGAGCAGTACTTC. This chain uses TRBV4-3 with TRBJ2-7; TRBD1 matches at 8 bases. Germline loops: CDR1 LGHNA, CDR2 YSLEER. V gave up 0 bases and J gave up 4 bases; unmatched junction bases: 11. The CDR3 is 17 residues long.

The gene calls are TRBV3-1 (or the pseudogene TRBV3-2) and TRBJ2-7; 11 bases are a match to TRBD1. Germline lookup yields CDR1 LGHDT and CDR2 YNNKEL (reference sequence). The CDR3 loop spans 14 amino acids. The ends lost 4 bases at V and 5 bases at J; junction bases unmatched: 4. The CDR3 protein is CASSRGQGANEQYF. The DNA for the CDR3 is TGTGCCAGCAGCCGCGGACAGGGGGCTAACGAGCAGTACTTC.

This sequence joins TRBV20-1 and TRBJ1-4, with D perhaps matching TRBD1 (5 bases). CDR3 size: 13 residues. In germline, CDR1 is DFQATT, CDR2 SNEGSKA (reference sequence). V gave up 3 bases and J gave up 4 bases, with 9 bases separating them. The CDR3 region has the DNA TGCAGTGCTAGTCGACAGTTTAATGAAAAACTGTTTTTT. Amino acids: CSASRQFNEKLFF.

This clone was counted a few times. V gene TRBV7-6 combines with J gene TRBJ1-6, with 7 nucleotides matching TRBD1. Trimming cost V 4 bases and J 5 bases; bases outside gene matches: 2. This CDR3 spans 14 amino acids. Per the germline V gene, CDR1 is SGHVS and CDR2 is FNYEAQ. CDR3 coding DNA: TGTGCCAGCAGCTATACAGGGGATAATTCACCCCTCCACTTT. Protein product: CASSYTGDNSPLHF.

This clone has only one observation. V is TRBV5-6 and J is TRBJ1-1; D is possibly TRBD1 (6 bases). The germline V gene encodes CDR1 SGHDT and CDR2 YYEEEE. The CDR3 extends over 12 amino acids. V was cut by 4 bases and J by 11 bases, with 15 bases left in between. CDR3 DNA: TGTGCCAGCAGCCTCATAGGGGGAAGTGCTTTCTTT. Translated, it gives CASSLIGGSAFF.

This rearrangement joins TRBV7-2 to TRBJ1-1; D gene uncertain. Germline V gives CDR1 SGHTA, CDR2 FQGNSA. CDR3 size: 14 residues. Trimming took off 3 bases at V and 5 bases at J, with 13 bases between the two ends. The CDR3 DNA reads as TGTGCCAGCAGCTTTTATGGGGAGAGGACTGAAGCTTTCTTT. It codes for CASSFYGERTEAFF.

Here the CDR3 reads CASSQRAGGTYEQYF. The CDR3 DNA is TGTGCCAGCAGCCAGAGAGCGGGGGGTACCTACGAGCAGTACTTC. The genes are TRBV3-1 (or the pseudogene TRBV3-2) and TRBJ2-7, with TRBD2 matching over 9 bases. The germline V gene has CDR1 LGHDT and CDR2 YNNKEL (reference sequence). J gave up 2 bases and V 3 bases, and 5 bases lay outside the gene matches. The CDR3 contains 15 residues.

This chain joins TRBV5-8 and TRBJ1-3; no definite D call. This CDR3 is 13 amino acids long. Looked up from germline, CDR1 is SGHTS and CDR2 is YDEGEE. V dropped 2 bases and J dropped 1 base, with 4 bases sitting between them. The CDR3 protein is CASSFSSGNTIYF. As DNA, the CDR3 is TGTGCCAGCAGCTTTTCGTCTGGAAACACCATATATTTT.

The chain recombines TRBV27 with TRBJ2-7; 7 bases are shared with TRBD1. Germline CDR1 MNHEY, CDR2 SMNVEV (reference sequence). Germline trimming cut 3 bases from V and 3 bases from J; bases unmatched to any gene: 5. The length of the CDR3 is 14 residues. CDR3 coding DNA: TGTGCCAGCAGTTTTAGGCAGGGGGTCTACGAGCAGTACTTC. The encoded protein is CASSFRQGVYEQYF.

This chain joins TRBV11-2 and TRBJ1-2; possible D gene TRBD1, 5 bases. This CDR3 comprises 14 residues. Trimming shortened V by 0 bases and J by 3 bases, and 8 bases separated the two germline ends. The germline V gene encodes CDR1 SGHAT and CDR2 FQNNGV. The chain's CDR3 is CASSLELGDYGYTF. CDR3 sequence (DNA): TGTGCCAGCAGCTTAGAGCTAGGGGACTATGGCTACACCTTC.

V gene TRBV7-9 combines with J gene TRBJ2-7, with a possible D match to TRBD1 (6 bases). The ends were cut back, 1 base at V and 7 bases at J, with 14 bases in the middle. The CDR3 loop spans 14 amino acids. Germline CDR1 reads SEHNR; CDR2 reads FQNEAQ (reference sequence). CDR3 DNA sequence: TGTGCCAGCAGCTTAGATGGGTTAGGGGGAGAGCAGTACTTC. Translated: CASSLDGLGGEQYF.

The rearrangement links TRBV5-1 to TRBJ1-6; no definite D call. The CDR3 covers 16 residues. V lost 0 bases, J lost 10 bases, and 17 bases lay in between. Germline CDR1 is SGHRS and CDR2 is YFSETQ. The CDR3 coding sequence is TGCGCCAGCAGCTTGGGGTCCGCGTTTCCCCGATCACCCCTCCACTTT. Protein: CASSLGSAFPRSPLHF. Together with reference TRBV5-1 and TRBJ1-6, the CDR3 gives the full variable domain: KAGVTQTPRYLIKTRGQQVTLSCSPISGHRSVSWYQQTPGQGLQFLFEYFSETQRNKGNFPGRFSGRQFSNSRSEMNVSTLELGDSALYLCASSLGSAFPRSPLHFGNGTRLTVT.